Below, 30 T cell receptor beta chains from the same sample are listed, as sequenced in a study of Ad26.COV2.S vaccination and SARS-CoV-2 variants. Described treatment: about 20 received Ad26.COV2.S at low or high dose, single or two shots; roughly 5 received placebo; per-sample allocation not given. Repertoires come from day 63 after the first vaccine or placebo injection. The repertoire was sequenced with immunoSEQ multiplex PCR; TCRdb's copy has only in-frame clones and lacks some. The table lists 300,000 to 400,000 clones, about nine tenths of them singletons. Here the sequenced sample was peripheral blood, taken in a trial of Ad26.COV2.S vaccine versus placebo. The receptors come from a person aged 18-65 years who received the Ad26.COV2.S COVID-19 vaccine or a placebo.

The gene calls are TRBV5-6 and TRBJ1-1; perhaps TRBD1 as D (6 bases). Germline lookup yields CDR1 SGHDT and CDR2 YYEEEE. The V gene lost 0 bases and the J gene lost 5 bases, with 8 bases spanning the gap. CDR3 length: 13 amino acids. The CDR3 loop reads CASSLAQGTEAFF. The CDR3, as DNA: TGTGCCAGCAGCTTGGCTCAGGGGACTGAAGCTTTCTTT.

The chain has TRBV19 and TRBJ2-2; 10 nucleotides align to TRBD1. The CDR3 is 14 residues long. V shed 10 bases, J shed 3 bases, and the junction held 5 bases outside the gene matches. The V gene's germline CDR1 is LNHDA and CDR2 SQIVND (reference sequence). The CDR3 bases are TGTGCCACTCCCGGGACAGGGGACACCGGGGAGCTGTTTTTT. Amino acids: CATPGTGDTGELFF. The full variable domain, rest sourced from reference TRBV19 and TRBJ2-2, is DGGITQSPKYLFRKEGQNVTLSCEQNLNHDAMYWYRQDPGQGLRLIYYSQIVNDFQKGDIAEGYSVSREKKESFPLTVTSAQKNPTAFYLCATPGTGDTGELFFGEGSRLTVL.

The V gene is TRBV6-6, the J gene TRBJ1-6; possible D gene TRBD1, 5 bases. Trimming removed 8 bases from V and 6 bases from J, with 8 bases in between. CDR1 MNHNY and CDR2 SVGAGI come from the germline V gene (reference sequence). This CDR3 region has 12 residues. CDR3 sequence: CASRDGNSPLHF. The CDR3 nucleotides read TGTGCCAGCCGGGACGGTAATTCACCCCTCCACTTT.

The V gene is TRBV5-8, the J gene TRBJ2-3; D not resolved. The germline V gene encodes CDR1 SGHTS and CDR2 YDEGEE. V was trimmed by 0 bases and J by 5 bases, leaving 10 bases between them. There are 14 residues in the CDR3. CDR3 sequence: CASSLGQARDTQYF. Written as DNA, the CDR3 is TGTGCCAGCAGCTTGGGGCAGGCGAGAGATACGCAGTATTTT.

This chain links TRBV3-1 (or the pseudogene TRBV3-2) with TRBJ1-1, with TRBD1 identical over 8 bases. The CDR3 is 15 amino acids. Germline-derived CDR1 and CDR2 are LGHDT and YNNKEL (reference sequence). Trimming removed 2 bases from V and 1 base from J; junction bases left unmatched: 3. CDR3 DNA: TGTGCCAGCAGCCAAATCGGACAGGGGAACACTGAAGCTTTCTTT. Its translation is CASSQIGQGNTEAFF.

The rearrangement uses TRBV7-2 and TRBJ2-3; no clear D gene. Trimming took 4 bases from V and 2 from J, leaving 16 bases between them. The germline CDR1 and CDR2 sequences are SGHTA and FQGNSA. The CDR3 runs to 16 residues. CDR3 DNA sequence: TGTGCCAGCAGCTCACCCTTAGGGCGGCTCACAGATACGCAGTATTTT. As protein: CASSSPLGRLTDTQYF.

The chain combines TRBV7-3 with TRBJ2-1; a weak D match, TRBD2 (7 bases). The CDR3 extends over 15 amino acids. Germline V lookup: CDR1 SGHTA, CDR2 FQGTGA. Trimming shortened V by 4 bases and J by 4 bases, and 14 bases separated the two germline ends. CDR3 in amino acids: CASSSAGGRYNEQFF. CDR3 sequence (DNA): TGTGCCAGCAGCTCAGCCGGGGGGCGGTACAATGAGCAGTTCTTC.

The chain combines TRBV20-1 with TRBJ2-5; weak D call: TRBD2 (5 bases). V lost 1 base and J lost 10, with 7 bases in between. The germline CDR1 and CDR2 sequences are DFQATT and SNEGSKA (reference sequence). This CDR3 is built from 10 residues. The CDR3 coding sequence is TGCAGTGCTAGAGTGGCGGGCCAGTACTTC. Its translation: CSARVAGQYF.

The chain links TRBV15 to TRBJ1-4; the D is unclear. The CDR3 loop spans 11 amino acids. Germline V gene data show CDR1 as LNHNV and CDR2 as YYDKDF (reference sequence). Trimming removed 6 bases at V and 5 bases at J, with 4 bases between. The CDR3, as DNA: TGTGCCACCAGGGTGAATGAAAAACTGTTTTTT. Residues: CATRVNEKLFF.

The V call is TRBV11-3, the J call TRBJ2-1; perhaps TRBD1 as D (6 bases). Germline CDR1 SGHNT, CDR2 YENEEA. The CDR3 extends over 14 amino acids. V shed 5 bases and J shed 8 bases, with 16 bases lying between them. Here the CDR3 DNA reads TGTGCCAGCAGCCAACAGGGAACTAGGGATGAGCAGTTCTTC. Amino acid sequence: CASSQQGTRDEQFF.

The gene calls are TRBV7-2 and TRBJ1-4, with TRBD1 as a possible D gene (5 bases). This CDR3 has 16 residues. Germline lookup yields CDR1 SGHTA and CDR2 FQGNSA. V lost 1 base to trimming and J lost 7 bases, with 16 bases between them. The CDR3 spells CASSLDLASGREKLFF. DNA for the CDR3: TGTGCCAGCAGCTTAGACCTAGCGTCAGGGCGTGAAAAACTGTTTTTT.

This clone was counted a few times. V usage is TRBV6-4 and J usage is TRBJ2-2; the D is unclear. Germline CDR1 reads MRHNA; CDR2 reads SNTAGT. V shed 3 bases and J shed 3 bases, with 8 bases lying between them. The CDR3 loop spans 14 amino acids. The CDR3 is CASSEQRDTGELFF. CDR3 coding DNA: TGTGCCAGCAGTGAACAGCGAGACACCGGGGAGCTGTTTTTT.

This CDR3 reads CASSEAWGTEAFF. CDR3 in DNA: TGTGCCAGCAGTGAAGCGTGGGGAACTGAAGCTTTCTTT. This sequence joins TRBV6-1 and TRBJ1-1; D not resolved. This CDR3 has 13 residues. Germline CDR1 and CDR2: MNHNS and SASEGT. V lost 0 bases to trimming and J lost 5 bases, with 7 bases between them.

V usage is TRBV30 and J usage is TRBJ1-1; D unresolved. Germline CDR1 is GTSNPN and CDR2 is SVGIG (reference sequence). With 1 base removed from V and 5 bases from J, the gap between germline ends came to 14 bases. The CDR3 consists of 14 residues. CDR3 in amino acids: CAWSAVDRRTEAFF. The CDR3 DNA reads TGTGCCTGGAGTGCCGTTGACCGCCGGACTGAAGCTTTCTTT.

The chain carries TRBV4-3 and TRBJ2-3; D might be TRBD2 (8 bases). The CDR3 is 16 amino acids. Trimming stripped 4 bases from V and 8 bases from J, with 22 bases between. The V gene's germline CDR1 is LGHNA and CDR2 YSLEER. CDR3 residues: CASSRLTGSGGATQYF. The CDR3 DNA follows: TGCGCCAGCAGCCGGCTGACAGGGAGCGGGGGTGCTACGCAGTATTTT.

This clone was seen just once. The rearrangement joins TRBV6-2 or TRBV6-3 to TRBJ2-7, with D unclear. Germline assignment: CDR1 MNHEY and CDR2 SVGEGT. CDR3 length: 15 residues. V dropped 1 base and J dropped 0 bases, with 10 bases sitting between them. In DNA form, the CDR3 reads TGTGCCAGCAGTTACTTCATCAGGAGCTCCTACGAGCAGTACTTC. Its protein is CASSYFIRSSYEQYF.

The rearrangement uses TRBV30 and TRBJ1-6, with D uncertain. Germline CDR1 is GTSNPN and CDR2 is SVGIG (reference sequence). This CDR3 spans 10 amino acids. Trimming pared 5 bases from V and 8 bases from J, leaving 4 bases between. The CDR3 region is CAWGYSPLHF. In nucleotides, the CDR3 is TGTGCCTGGGGGTATTCACCCCTCCACTTT. The full variable domain, its missing parts supplied by reference TRBV30 and TRBJ1-6, is SQTIHQWPATLVQPVGSPLSLECTVEGTSNPNLYWYRQAAGRGLQLLFYSVGIGQISSEVPQNLSASRPQDRQFILSSKKLLLSDSGFYLCAWGYSPLHFGNGTRLTVT.

V usage is TRBV9 and J usage is TRBJ2-7; D is perhaps TRBD1 or TRBD2 (5 bases each). Germline V gene lookup returns CDR1 SGDLS and CDR2 YYNGEE. V was cut by 3 bases and J by 3 bases, with 16 bases left in between. The CDR3 contains 15 residues. Here the CDR3 DNA reads TGTGCCAGCAGCGCGGGACCCTGGGTGGACTACGAGCAGTACTTC. Amino acid sequence: CASSAGPWVDYEQYF.

About this clone: The sample contains more than one DNA sequence encoding this CDR3. The chain links TRBV5-1 to TRBJ1-2, with 7 bases matching TRBD1. This CDR3 contains 13 residues. The V gene end was trimmed by 3 bases and the J gene end by 3 bases; junction bases not matched to a gene: 2. The germline V gene has CDR1 SGHRS and CDR2 YFSETQ. The CDR3 DNA sequence: TGCGCCAGCAGCTCAACAGGGGACTATGGCTACACCTTC. This codes for CASSSTGDYGYTF.

The J gene is TRBJ2-1, the V gene TRBV7-9, with TRBD2 identical over 9 bases. Trimming cost V 1 base and J 6 bases; bases outside gene matches: 4. The CDR3 totals 15 residues. Germline V gene lookup returns CDR1 SEHNR and CDR2 FQNEAQ (reference sequence). In nucleotides, the CDR3 is TGTGCCAGCAGCTTAGGGACTAGCGTTCCCAATGAGCAGTTCTTC. It encodes CASSLGTSVPNEQFF.

The V and J genes are TRBV5-4 and TRBJ2-6; D is possibly TRBD1 or TRBD2 (6 bases each). V was pared by 3 bases and J by 12 bases, with 16 bases between. Germline V lookup: CDR1 SGHNT, CDR2 YYREEE (reference sequence). CDR3 length: 14 amino acids. The CDR3 reads CASSWGDNPGVLTF. The CDR3 region has the DNA TGTGCCAGCAGCTGGGGGGACAACCCGGGCGTCCTGACTTTC. Variable domain in full (rest from reference TRBV5-4 and TRBJ2-6): ETGVTQSPTHLIKTRGQQVTLRCSSQSGHNTVSWYQQALGQGPQFIFQYYREEENGRGNFPPRFSGLQFPNYSSELNVNALELDDSALYLCASSWGDNPGVLTFGAGSRLTVL.

This rearrangement joins TRBV30 to TRBJ2-7; D gene uncertain. Germline V gene data show CDR1 as GTSNPN and CDR2 as SVGIG (reference sequence). The CDR3 has 12 amino acids. The CDR3 here is CAVPRTNYEQYF. CDR3 coding DNA: TGTGCTGTACCAAGGACCAACTACGAGCAGTACTTC.

CDR3 region: CASSQVPLGTRFSTDTQYF. The CDR3 coding sequence is TGTGCCAGCAGCCAAGTCCCCCTCGGGACACGTTTTAGCACAGATACGCAGTATTTT. The chain is built from TRBV3-1 (or the pseudogene TRBV3-2) and TRBJ2-3, with D possibly TRBD1 on 6 matching bases. The germline gives CDR1 LGHDT, CDR2 YNNKEL (reference sequence). This CDR3 has 19 amino acids. V lost 1 base to trimming and J lost 0 bases, with 20 bases between them.

The chain employs TRBV4-3 and TRBJ2-7; D is ambiguous. CDR1 is LGHNA, CDR2 YSLEER, per germline. The V end was cut by 0 bases, the J end by 3 bases, with 15 bases between. CDR3 size: 16 residues. DNA of the CDR3: TGCGCCAGCAGCCAAGATAAGGGAACCTCTTACTACGAGCAGTACTTC. Its protein product is CASSQDKGTSYYEQYF.

This rearrangement joins TRBV6-5 to TRBJ1-1; no firm D call. Germline assignment: CDR1 MNHEY and CDR2 SVGAGI. This CDR3 is 14 amino acids long. Trimming shortened V by 0 bases and J by 4 bases, and 9 bases separated the two germline ends. CDR3: CASSYSEEGTEAFF. In nucleotides, the CDR3 is TGTGCCAGCAGTTACTCGGAGGAGGGCACTGAAGCTTTCTTT.

This chain connects TRBV3-1 (or the pseudogene TRBV3-2) to TRBJ2-5, with TRBD2 identical over 11 bases. The CDR3 totals 15 residues. The germline V gene has CDR1 LGHDT and CDR2 YNNKEL (reference sequence). V lost 6 bases and J lost 4; bases outside the gene matches: 7. As DNA, the CDR3 is TGTGCCAGCAGTCCGACTAGCGGGGTTGGAGAGACCCAGTACTTC. Translated: CASSPTSGVGETQYF.

This clone was observed once. The chain uses TRBV27 and TRBJ1-2; 9 bases are a match to TRBD1. V lost 4 bases, J lost 5 bases, and 2 bases stayed unmatched. From germline, CDR1 is MNHEY and CDR2 SMNVEV (reference sequence). The CDR3 length is 13 residues. In nucleotides, the CDR3 is TGTGCCAGCAGTTCGGACAGGGGTTATGGCTACACCTTC. It encodes CASSSDRGYGYTF.

CDR3 in amino acids: CASSLETSADEQYF. The DNA of the CDR3 is TGTGCCAGCAGTTTGGAGACTAGCGCTGACGAGCAGTACTTC. This chain joins TRBV7-3 and TRBJ2-7; 8 nucleotides line up with TRBD2. The ends lost 6 bases at V and 5 bases at J; junction bases unmatched: 9. Germline V gene sequence: CDR1 SGHTA, CDR2 FQGTGA. CDR3 length equals 14 residues.

The table lists this clone with a few counts. This sequence joins TRBV12-3 or TRBV12-4 and TRBJ1-1, with a possible D match to TRBD1 (5 bases). The CDR3 has 13 amino acids. Between the trimmed V and J ends, which lost 8 bases and 2 bases, there was a span of 12 bases. Here the CDR3 reads CASRSRVNTEAFF. CDR3 DNA sequence: TGTGCCAGCCGATCCAGGGTAAACACTGAAGCTTTCTTT.

The chain joins TRBV7-6 to TRBJ1-4; 9 bases line up with TRBD1. CDR3 size: 15 residues. Germline values: CDR1 SGHVS, CDR2 FNYEAQ. V lost 1 base and J lost 8; bases outside the gene matches: 5. Written as DNA, the CDR3 is TGTGCCAGCAGCTTAGACGGGACAGGGCCCGAAAAACTGTTTTTT. It codes for CASSLDGTGPEKLFF.